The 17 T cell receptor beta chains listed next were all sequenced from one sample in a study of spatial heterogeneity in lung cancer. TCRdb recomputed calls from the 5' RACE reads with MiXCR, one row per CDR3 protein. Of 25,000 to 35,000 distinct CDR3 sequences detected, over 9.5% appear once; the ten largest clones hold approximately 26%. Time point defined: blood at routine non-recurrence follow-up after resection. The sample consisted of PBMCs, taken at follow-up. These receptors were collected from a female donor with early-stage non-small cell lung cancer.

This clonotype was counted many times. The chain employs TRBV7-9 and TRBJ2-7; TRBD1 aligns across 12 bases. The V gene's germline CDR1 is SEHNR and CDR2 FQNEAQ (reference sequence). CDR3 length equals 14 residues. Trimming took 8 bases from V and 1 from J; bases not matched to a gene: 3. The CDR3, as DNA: TGTGCCAGCTCGGGACAGGGGGCATCCTACGAGCAGTACTTC. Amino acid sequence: CASSGQGASYEQYF.

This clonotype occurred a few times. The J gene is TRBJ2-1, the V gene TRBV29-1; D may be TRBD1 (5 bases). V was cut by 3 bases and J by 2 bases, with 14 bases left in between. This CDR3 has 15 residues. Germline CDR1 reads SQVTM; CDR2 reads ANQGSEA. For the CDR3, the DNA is TGCAGCGTTGAGCCGACAGAGAGCCCCTACAATGAGCAGTTCTTC. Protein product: CSVEPTESPYNEQFF.

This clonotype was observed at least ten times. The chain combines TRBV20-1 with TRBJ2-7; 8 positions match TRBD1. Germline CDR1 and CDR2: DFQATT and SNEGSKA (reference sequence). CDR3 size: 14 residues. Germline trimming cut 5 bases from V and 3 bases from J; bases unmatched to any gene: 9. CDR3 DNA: TGCAGTGCTCTCGGACAGGGACTTAACTACGAGCAGTACTTC. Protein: CSALGQGLNYEQYF.

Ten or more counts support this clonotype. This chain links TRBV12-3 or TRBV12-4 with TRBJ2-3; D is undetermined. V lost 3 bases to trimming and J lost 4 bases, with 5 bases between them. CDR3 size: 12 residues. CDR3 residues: CASSFGPDTQYF. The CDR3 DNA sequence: TGTGCCAGCAGTTTCGGGCCAGATACGCAGTATTTT.

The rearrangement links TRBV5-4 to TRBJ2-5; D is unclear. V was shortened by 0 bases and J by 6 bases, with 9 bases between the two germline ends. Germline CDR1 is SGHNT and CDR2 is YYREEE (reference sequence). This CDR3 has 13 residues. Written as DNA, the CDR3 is TGTGCCAGCAGCTTGGAGGTTCGGAAGACCCAGTACTTC. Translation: CASSLEVRKTQYF. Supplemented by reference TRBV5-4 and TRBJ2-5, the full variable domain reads ETGVTQSPTHLIKTRGQQVTLRCSSQSGHNTVSWYQQALGQGPQFIFQYYREEENGRGNFPPRFSGLQFPNYSSELNVNALELDDSALYLCASSLEVRKTQYFGPGTRLLVL.

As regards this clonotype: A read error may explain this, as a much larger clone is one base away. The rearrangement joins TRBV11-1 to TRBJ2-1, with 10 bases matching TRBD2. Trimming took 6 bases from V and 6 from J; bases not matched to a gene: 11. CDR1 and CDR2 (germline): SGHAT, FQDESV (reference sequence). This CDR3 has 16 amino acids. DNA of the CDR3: TGTGCCAGCAGTGTAGCGGGGGGCACGATGGCCAATGAGCAGTTCTTC. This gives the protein CASSVAGGTMANEQFF.

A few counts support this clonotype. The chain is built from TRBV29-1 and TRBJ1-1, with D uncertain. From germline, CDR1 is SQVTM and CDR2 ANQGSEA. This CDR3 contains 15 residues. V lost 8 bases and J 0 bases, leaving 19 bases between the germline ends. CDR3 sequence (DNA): TGCAGCACGACCATTAAAGTTGAACTGAACACTGAAGCTTTCTTT. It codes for CSTTIKVELNTEAFF.

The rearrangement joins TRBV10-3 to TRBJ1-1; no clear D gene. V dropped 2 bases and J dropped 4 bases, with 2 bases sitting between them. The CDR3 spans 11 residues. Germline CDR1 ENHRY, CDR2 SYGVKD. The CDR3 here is CAISEGTEAFF. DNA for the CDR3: TGTGCCATCAGTGAGGGCACTGAAGCTTTCTTT.

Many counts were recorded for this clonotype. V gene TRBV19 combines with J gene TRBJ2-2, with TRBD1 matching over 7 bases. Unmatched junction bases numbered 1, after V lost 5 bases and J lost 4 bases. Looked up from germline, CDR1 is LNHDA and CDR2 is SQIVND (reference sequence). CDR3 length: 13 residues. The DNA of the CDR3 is TGTGCCAGTAGTGGGGACAGCACCGGGGAGCTGTTTTTT. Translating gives CASSGDSTGELFF.

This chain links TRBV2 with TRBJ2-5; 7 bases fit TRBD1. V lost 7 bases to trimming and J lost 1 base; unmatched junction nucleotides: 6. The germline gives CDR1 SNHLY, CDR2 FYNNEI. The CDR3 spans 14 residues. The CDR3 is CASTLGQLQETQYF. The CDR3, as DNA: TGTGCCAGCACTCTGGGACAGCTCCAAGAGACCCAGTACTTC.

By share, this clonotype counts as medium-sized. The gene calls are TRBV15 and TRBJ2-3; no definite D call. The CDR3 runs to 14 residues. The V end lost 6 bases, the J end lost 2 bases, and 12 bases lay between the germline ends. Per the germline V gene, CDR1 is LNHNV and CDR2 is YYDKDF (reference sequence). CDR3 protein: CATSQDGFTDTQYF. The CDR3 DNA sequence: TGTGCCACCAGTCAGGACGGTTTCACAGATACGCAGTATTTT.

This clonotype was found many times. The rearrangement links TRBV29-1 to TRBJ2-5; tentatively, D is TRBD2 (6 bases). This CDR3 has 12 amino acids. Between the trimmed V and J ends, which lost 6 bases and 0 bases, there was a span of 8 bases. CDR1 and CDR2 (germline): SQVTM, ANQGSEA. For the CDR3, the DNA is TGCAGCGTCGGACTAAACCAAGAGACCCAGTACTTC. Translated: CSVGLNQETQYF.

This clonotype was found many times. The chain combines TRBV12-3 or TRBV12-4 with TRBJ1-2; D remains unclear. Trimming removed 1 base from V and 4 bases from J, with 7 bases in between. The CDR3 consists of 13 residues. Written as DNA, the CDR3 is TGTGCCAGCAGTTTAGGGACGAGCTATGGCTACACCTTC. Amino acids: CASSLGTSYGYTF.

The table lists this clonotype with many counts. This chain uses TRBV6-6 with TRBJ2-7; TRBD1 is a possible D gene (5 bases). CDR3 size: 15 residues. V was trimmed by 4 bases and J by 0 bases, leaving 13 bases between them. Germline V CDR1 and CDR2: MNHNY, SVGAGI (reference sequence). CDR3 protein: CASSSDMFSSYEQYF. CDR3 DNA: TGTGCCAGCAGTTCGGACATGTTCAGCTCCTACGAGCAGTACTTC.

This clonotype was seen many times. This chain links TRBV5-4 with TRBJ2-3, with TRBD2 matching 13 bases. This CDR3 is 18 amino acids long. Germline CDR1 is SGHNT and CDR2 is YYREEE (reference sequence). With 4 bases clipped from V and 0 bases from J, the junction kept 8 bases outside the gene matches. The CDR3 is CASSPGLAGPTSTDTQYF. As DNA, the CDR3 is TGTGCCAGCAGCCCGGGACTAGCGGGGCCAACAAGCACAGATACGCAGTATTTT.

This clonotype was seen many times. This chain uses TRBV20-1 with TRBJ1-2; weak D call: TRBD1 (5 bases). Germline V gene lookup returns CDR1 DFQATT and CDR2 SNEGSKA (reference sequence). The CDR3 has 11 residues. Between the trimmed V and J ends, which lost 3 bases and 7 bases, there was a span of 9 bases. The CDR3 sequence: CSARDGGGYTF. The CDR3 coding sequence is TGCAGTGCTAGGGATGGGGGTGGCTACACCTTC.

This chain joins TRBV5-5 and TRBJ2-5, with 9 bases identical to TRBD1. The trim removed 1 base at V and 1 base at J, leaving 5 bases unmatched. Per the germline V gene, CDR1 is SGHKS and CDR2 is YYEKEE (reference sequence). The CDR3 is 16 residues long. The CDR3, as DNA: TGTGCCAGCAGCTTGTTACAGGGGGCTATCCAAGAGACCCAGTACTTC. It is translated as CASSLLQGAIQETQYF.